This T cell receptor beta chain is drawn from a study of OX40 agonist ivuxolimab in advanced cancers. Across the whole study: The patients got ivuxolimab, which is an agonistic anti-OX40 (CD134) antibody. Patient treatment consisted of intravenous ivuxolimab administration every 2 weeks at 0.01 to 10 mg/kg.

Whole-study findings and limits: Dose levels from 0.1 to 3.0 mg/kg saw CD4+ and CD8+ blood T cells expand clonally by week 6.

This clone was recorded once. Antigen: not known. The germline V gene encodes CDR1 ENHRY and CDR2 SYGVKD. V gave up 3 bases and J gave up 5 bases, with 4 bases separating them. The CDR3 is made up of 11 amino acids. The table came from immunoSEQ multiplex PCR; TCRdb's copy has only in-frame clones and leaves some out. The sample shows nearly 45,000 clones, around 90% of them seen only once. Blood specimens came from baseline, cycle 4 day 1, and cycle 7 day 1. The source is an adult with an advanced solid tumor such as melanoma, head and neck, liver or kidney cancer. The sequencing here drew on CD4+ or CD8+ T cells sorted from blood, taken in a trial of the OX40 agonist ivuxolimab. The chain links TRBV10-3 to TRBJ1-2; no definite D call. DNA for the CDR3: TGTGCCATCAGTGATACTTATGGCTACACCTTC. It encodes CAISDTYGYTF.